The clone carrying this T cell receptor beta chain showed up many times. This clone may be a read error of a much larger clone one base away. Without the conserved terminal phenylalanine or tryptophan, this CDR3 likely stems from a read error. The CDR3 sequence is 15 residues long. Germline V lookup: CDR1 SNHLY, CDR2 FYNNEI. V dropped 7 bases and J dropped 0 bases, with 15 bases sitting between them. The data stem from a study of T cells in Graves' hyperthyroidism and ophthalmopathy. TCR beta CDR3 regions were amplified from RNA. Carried out on the TCR CDR3, a first-round RT-PCR used the HTBI primer set. TCRdb analysed the multiplex PCR reads with MiXCR anew, one entry per CDR3 protein. Of about 250,000 distinct CDR3 sequences detected, around 26% appear once; the ten largest clones hold approximately 32%. Together with thyroid ultrasound, orbital computed tomography, serum thyroxine and TRAb, clinical symptoms were used for diagnoses.

What was sequenced was blood. The origin of this receptor is a woman in her thirties or forties with Graves' ophthalmopathy. The chain carries TRBV2 and TRBJ1-2; TRBD1 is a possible D gene (6 bases). CDR3 region: CASMLARGANYGYTL. The DNA for the CDR3 is TGTGCCAGCATGCTGGCCAGGGGCGCTAACTATGGCTACACCCTC.